These 14 T cell receptor beta chains were all obtained from the same sample, sequenced in a study of PD-1 blockade in classical Hodgkin lymphoma. Some clones are missing from TCRdb's copy, which holds only in-frame ones; the method was immunoSEQ multiplex PCR. The data show about 93,000 clones, around 90% seen once. All patients experienced relapse after autologous stem cell transplantation, and brentuximab vedotin exposure was variable. Sequences were derived from peripheral blood mononuclear cells (PBMCs), sampled before the second cycle of nivolumab. The receptors were gathered from a human donor with classical Hodgkin lymphoma.

The rearrangement uses TRBV7-9 and TRBJ1-2; tentative D call: TRBD1 (6 bases). Trimming pared 5 bases from V and 4 bases from J, leaving 17 bases between. The germline CDR1 and CDR2 sequences are SEHNR and FQNEAQ (reference sequence). The CDR3 length is 15 residues. This chain's CDR3 is CASSTVGTPSYGYTF. For the CDR3, the DNA is TGTGCCAGCAGCACAGTAGGGACACCGAGCTATGGCTACACCTTC.

The chain couples TRBV28 to TRBJ1-4; TRBD1 might be the D (5 bases). V lost 6 bases, J lost 6 bases, and 17 bases lay in between. The germline CDR1 and CDR2 sequences are MDHEN and SYDVKM. There are 15 residues in the CDR3. The CDR3 DNA is TGTGCCAGCAGCGATATTATAGGGGCGGATGAAAAACTGTTTTTT. Amino acids: CASSDIIGADEKLFF.

This clone was seen just once. The J gene is TRBJ2-7, the V gene TRBV7-9, with 9 nucleotides matching TRBD2. Germline values: CDR1 SEHNR, CDR2 FQNEAQ (reference sequence). The CDR3 consists of 18 residues. Germline trimming cut 1 base from V and 4 bases from J; bases unmatched to any gene: 14. Here the CDR3 reads CASSLVMKMGGREYEQYF. The CDR3, as DNA: TGTGCCAGCAGCTTAGTGATGAAGATGGGCGGGAGGGAGTACGAGCAGTACTTC.

The rearrangement joins TRBV5-4 to TRBJ1-4; D remains ambiguous. Between the trimmed V and J ends, which lost 4 bases and 5 bases, there was a span of 15 bases. CDR1 and CDR2 from the germline V gene are SGHNT and YYREEE (reference sequence). The CDR3 is made up of 15 amino acids. In nucleotides, the CDR3 is TGTGCCAGCAGCCAAGCCCGGGGAGTCAATGAAAAACTGTTTTTT. Protein sequence: CASSQARGVNEKLFF.

This clone was detected a few times. V gene TRBV9 combines with J gene TRBJ1-5; D possibly corresponds to TRBD1 (5 bases). V was pared by 0 bases and J by 5 bases, with 12 bases between. The CDR3 runs to 15 residues. CDR1 and CDR2 from the germline V gene are SGDLS and YYNGEE. Here the CDR3 DNA reads TGTGCCAGCAGCGTAGGTTCGACAGCTTATCAGCCCCAGCATTTT. Amino acid sequence: CASSVGSTAYQPQHF.

In nucleotides, the CDR3 is TGTGCCATCAGTGAGGGGGCAGGGATGGGAGCCGGGGAGCTGTTTTTT. Translated: CAISEGAGMGAGELFF. The chain combines TRBV10-3 with TRBJ2-2; either TRBD1 or TRBD2 may fit D (5 bases each). The CDR3 spans 16 residues. Germline-derived CDR1 and CDR2 are ENHRY and SYGVKD. The germline V and J ends were trimmed by 2 bases and 6 bases, with 16 bases remaining between them.

The rearrangement links TRBV2 to TRBJ1-1; D unresolved. Trimming left V 7 bases short and J 3 bases short, with 12 bases between. The CDR3 runs 13 residues. The germline V gene has CDR1 SNHLY and CDR2 FYNNEI. The CDR3 loop reads CASKVGGYTEAFF. The CDR3 DNA reads as TGTGCCAGCAAGGTTGGAGGCTACACTGAAGCTTTCTTT.

Here the CDR3 reads CASRRGGQQVYEQYF. The DNA of the CDR3 is TGTGCCAGCAGGAGGGGGGGCCAACAAGTCTACGAGCAGTACTTC. This sequence joins TRBV2 and TRBJ2-7; weak D call: TRBD2 (7 bases). Trimming pared 6 bases from V and 3 bases from J, leaving 18 bases between. Germline V gene data show CDR1 as SNHLY and CDR2 as FYNNEI. The CDR3 runs to 15 residues.

This chain joins TRBV27 and TRBJ2-7, with 9 bases identical to TRBD2. This CDR3 contains 14 residues. V trimming: 3 bases; J trimming: 3 bases; junction bases outside the gene matches: 3. Per the germline V gene, CDR1 is MNHEY and CDR2 is SMNVEV (reference sequence). This chain's CDR3 is CASSFYSGSYEQYF. In DNA form, the CDR3 reads TGTGCCAGCAGTTTTTATAGCGGGAGCTACGAGCAGTACTTC.

The gene calls are TRBV18 and TRBJ2-6; TRBD1 matches 7 bases. This CDR3 is built from 16 residues. V lost 4 bases to trimming and J lost 4 bases; unmatched junction nucleotides: 7. The germline V gene has CDR1 KGHSH and CDR2 LQKENI. Written as DNA, the CDR3 is TGTGCCAGCTCACTATTAGGGACAGTCGGGGCCAACGTCCTGACTTTC. It codes for CASSLLGTVGANVLTF. Variable domain in full (rest from reference TRBV18 and TRBJ2-6): NAGVMQNPRHLVRRRGQEARLRCSPMKGHSHVYWYRQLPEEGLKFMVYLQKENIIDESGMPKERFSAEFPKEGPSILRIQQVVRGDSAAYFCASSLLGTVGANVLTFGAGSRLTVL.

The genes are TRBV19 and TRBJ2-1, with 8 bases aligning to TRBD2. V lost 7 bases and J lost 7; bases outside the gene matches: 18. This CDR3 comprises 17 residues. CDR1 and CDR2 (germline): LNHDA, SQIVND (reference sequence). The CDR3 DNA reads as TGTGCCAGTAACGACCCTATGAGCGGGGGCAGGACGAATGAGCAGTTCTTC. It specifies CASNDPMSGGRTNEQFF.

This chain joins TRBV28 and TRBJ1-5; no definite D call. The CDR3 runs 14 residues. Germline CDR1 is MDHEN and CDR2 is SYDVKM. V was cut by 0 bases and J by 0 bases, with 3 bases left in between. The CDR3 loop reads CASSLWGSNQPQHF. In DNA form, the CDR3 reads TGTGCCAGCAGTTTATGGGGTAGCAATCAGCCCCAGCATTTT.

The J gene is TRBJ1-2, the V gene TRBV28, with TRBD1 matching over 7 bases. Germline CDR1 reads MDHEN; CDR2 reads SYDVKM. CDR3 length: 16 residues. The V and J ends lost 4 bases and 5 bases, in that order; junction bases with no gene match: 13. CDR3 coding DNA: TGTGCCAGCAGTTCACCAGGGCAGGGGGAGATTTATGGCTACACCTTC. It codes for CASSSPGQGEIYGYTF.

V and J are TRBV5-1 and TRBJ2-2; 7 nucleotides match TRBD2. Losses at the gene ends were 2 bases for V and 5 bases for J; bases not matched to a gene: 9. Germline-derived CDR1 and CDR2 are SGHRS and YFSETQ. The CDR3 covers 16 residues. The CDR3 DNA follows: TGCGCCAGCAGCTTATTTGCGGGAGCAGGTACCGGGGAGCTGTTTTTT. Its translation: CASSLFAGAGTGELFF.